This T cell receptor beta chain is drawn from a study of T cell responses to AZD1222 COVID-19 vaccine. This table comes from immunoSEQ multiplex PCR, and its TCRdb copy is limited to in-frame clones, with some not included. The sample lists about 64,000 clones, about 93% occurring once. Germline lookup yields CDR1 SGHTA and CDR2 FQGNSA. The CDR3 totals 15 residues. Trimming took 5 bases from V and 8 from J, leaving 19 bases between them. The material was peripheral blood, obtained 28 days after the second dose of the MenACWY control vaccine. The receptor's source is an adult who received the MenACWY meningococcal vaccine as a control. The J gene is TRBJ1-3, the V gene TRBV7-2, with TRBD1 as a possible D gene (6 bases). This CDR3 is CASSPPGGKGDTIYF. As DNA, the CDR3 is TGTGCCAGCAGCCCACCGGGGGGCAAGGGGGACACCATATATTTT.